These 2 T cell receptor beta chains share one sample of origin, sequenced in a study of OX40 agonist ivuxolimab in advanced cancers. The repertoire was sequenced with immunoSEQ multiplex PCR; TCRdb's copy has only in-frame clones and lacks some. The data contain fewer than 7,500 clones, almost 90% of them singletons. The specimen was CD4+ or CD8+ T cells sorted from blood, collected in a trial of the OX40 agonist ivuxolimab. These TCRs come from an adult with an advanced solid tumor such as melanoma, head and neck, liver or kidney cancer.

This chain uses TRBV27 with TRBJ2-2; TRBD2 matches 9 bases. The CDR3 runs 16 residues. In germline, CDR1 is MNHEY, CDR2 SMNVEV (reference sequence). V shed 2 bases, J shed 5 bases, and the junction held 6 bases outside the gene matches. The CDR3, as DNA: TGTGCCAGCAGTTTAAAGGCTAGCGGGATTACCGGGGAGCTGTTTTTT. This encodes CASSLKASGITGELFF.

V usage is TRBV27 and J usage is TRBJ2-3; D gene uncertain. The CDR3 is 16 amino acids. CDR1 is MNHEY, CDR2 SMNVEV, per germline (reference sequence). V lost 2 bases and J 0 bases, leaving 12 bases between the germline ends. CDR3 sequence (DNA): TGTGCCAGCAGTTTAGGGCCAGGAACTAGCACAGATACGCAGTATTTT. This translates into CASSLGPGTSTDTQYF.